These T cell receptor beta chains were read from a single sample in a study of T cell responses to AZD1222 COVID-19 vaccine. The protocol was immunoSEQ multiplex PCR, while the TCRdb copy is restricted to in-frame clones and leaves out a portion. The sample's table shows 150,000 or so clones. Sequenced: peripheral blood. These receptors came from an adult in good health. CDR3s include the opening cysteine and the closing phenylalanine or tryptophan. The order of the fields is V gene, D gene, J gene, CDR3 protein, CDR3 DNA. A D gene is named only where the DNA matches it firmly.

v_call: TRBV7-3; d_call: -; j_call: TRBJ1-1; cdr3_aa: CASSLMGGGTEAFF; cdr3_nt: TGTGCCAGCAGCTTAATGGGGGGAGGCACTGAAGCTTTCTTT
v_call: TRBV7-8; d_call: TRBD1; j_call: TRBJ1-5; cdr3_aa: CASSLSLGGRQPQHF; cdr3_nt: TGTGCCAGCAGCTTGTCACTAGGGGGCCGGCAGCCCCAGCATTTT
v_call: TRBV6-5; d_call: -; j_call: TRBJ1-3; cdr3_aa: CASTLGHGNTIYF; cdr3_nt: TGTGCCAGCACCTTGGGGCACGGAAACACCATATATTTT
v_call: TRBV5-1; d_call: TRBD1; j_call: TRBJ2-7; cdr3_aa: CASSLGDRAEQYF; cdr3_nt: TGCGCCAGCAGCTTGGGGGACAGGGCCGAGCAGTACTTC
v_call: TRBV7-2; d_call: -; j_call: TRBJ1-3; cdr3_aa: CASSLGTANTIYF; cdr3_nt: TGTGCCAGCAGCTTAGGGACGGCAAACACCATATATTTT
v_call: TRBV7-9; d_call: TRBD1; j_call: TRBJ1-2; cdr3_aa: CASSNRDSPSTF; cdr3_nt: TGTGCCAGCAGTAACCGGGACAGCCCGTCCACCTTC
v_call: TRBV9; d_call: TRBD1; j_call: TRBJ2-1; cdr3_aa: CASSPLPGQGTSRQFF; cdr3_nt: TGTGCCAGCAGCCCCTTACCGGGACAGGGAACATCAAGGCAGTTCTTC
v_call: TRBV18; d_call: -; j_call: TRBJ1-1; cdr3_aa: CASSFTVGHTEAFF; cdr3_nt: TGTGCCAGCTCCTTCACTGTTGGCCACACTGAAGCTTTCTTT
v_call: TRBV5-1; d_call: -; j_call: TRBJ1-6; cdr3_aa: CASRSANFRGGGNSPLHF; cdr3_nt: TGCGCCAGCAGGTCCGCGAATTTCAGGGGTGGAGGTAATTCACCCCTCCACTTT
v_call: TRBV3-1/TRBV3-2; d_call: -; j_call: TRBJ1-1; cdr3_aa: CASSQAFGGTAAAEAFF; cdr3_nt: TGTGCCAGCAGCCAAGCCTTCGGTGGAACAGCGGCCGCTGAAGCTTTCTTT
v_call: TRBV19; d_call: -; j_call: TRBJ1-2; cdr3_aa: CASQTEGLYGYTF; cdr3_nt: TGTGCCAGTCAAACCGAGGGCCTCTATGGCTACACCTTC
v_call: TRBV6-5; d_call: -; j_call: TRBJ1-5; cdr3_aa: CASSPDYSNQPQHF; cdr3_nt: TGTGCCAGCAGTCCAGACTATAGCAATCAGCCCCAGCATTTT
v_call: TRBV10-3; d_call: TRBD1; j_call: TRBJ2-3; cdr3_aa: CATSTGGQRTDTQYF; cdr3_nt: TGTGCCACCTCAACAGGGGGCCAGCGCACAGATACGCAGTATTTT
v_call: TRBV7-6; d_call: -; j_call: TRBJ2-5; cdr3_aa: CASSAEEGQVTQYF; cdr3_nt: TGTGCCAGCAGCGCCGAAGAGGGACAAGTGACCCAGTACTTC
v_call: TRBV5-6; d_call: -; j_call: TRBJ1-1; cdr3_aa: CASSLAHRPNTEAFF; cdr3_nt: TGTGCCAGCAGCTTGGCTCACAGACCGAACACTGAAGCTTTCTTT
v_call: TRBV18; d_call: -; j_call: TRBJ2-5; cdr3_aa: CASSLGLKETQYF; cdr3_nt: TGTGCCAGCTCACTAGGGTTAAAAGAGACCCAGTACTTC
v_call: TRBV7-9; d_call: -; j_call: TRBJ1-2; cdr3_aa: CASTPLGQTANYGYTF; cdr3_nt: TGTGCCAGCACACCCCTGGGACAAACAGCTAACTATGGCTACACCTTC